Listed here are 13 T cell receptor beta chains from one sample, sequenced in a study of neoadjuvant anti-PD-1 for oral cavity cancer. The time point here: after neoadjuvant nivolumab, at surgical resection. Assay used: immunoSEQ multiplex PCR; TCRdb lists only in-frame clones, some missing. Among over 13,000 clones listed, over 70% were seen once. The sample was PBMCs, taken after nivolumab (anti-PD-1) treatment. The source of these receptors is a person aged 35 to 85 with oral cavity squamous cell carcinoma.

The chain links TRBV6-1 to TRBJ2-7; a weak D match, TRBD2 (6 bases). Trimming stripped 1 base from V and 2 bases from J, with 21 bases between. CDR1 MNHNS and CDR2 SASEGT come from the germline V gene. The length of the CDR3 is 18 residues. CDR3 protein: CASSEVKNPGVAAYEQYF. CDR3 coding DNA: TGTGCCAGCAGTGAAGTAAAAAACCCCGGAGTAGCGGCCTACGAGCAGTACTTC.

This clone was counted only a few times. The chain joins TRBV10-3 to TRBJ1-5, with 7 bases fitting TRBD1. In germline, CDR1 is ENHRY, CDR2 SYGVKD. The V and J ends lost 4 bases and 0 bases, in that order; junction bases with no gene match: 3. The CDR3 length is 15 residues. The CDR3 is CAISARDSSNQPQHF. Here the CDR3 DNA reads TGTGCCATCAGTGCTAGGGACAGTAGCAATCAGCCCCAGCATTTT.

V and J are TRBV6-6 and TRBJ2-7; possible D gene TRBD1, 5 bases. Looked up from germline, CDR1 is MNHNY and CDR2 is SVGAGI (reference sequence). V was trimmed by 5 bases and J by 0 bases, leaving 17 bases between them. The CDR3 sequence is 16 residues long. CDR3 nucleotides: TGTGCCAGCAGTCGTTCACCCCAGGGTGTCTCCTACGAGCAGTACTTC. Its translation: CASSRSPQGVSYEQYF.

The chain recombines TRBV25-1 with TRBJ2-3, with TRBD2 as a possible D gene (5 bases). CDR1 and CDR2 (germline): MGHDK, SYGVNS. The V and J ends lost 4 bases and 0 bases respectively, with 8 bases between them. This CDR3 region has 14 residues. CDR3 DNA sequence: TGTGCCAGCAGTGGGGAGAGGAGCACAGATACGCAGTATTTT. Translation: CASSGERSTDTQYF.

The chain's CDR3 is CTSSRDSGRTPLHF. The CDR3 DNA reads as TGCACCAGCAGCCGGGACTCAGGGAGAACACCCCTCCACTTT. V is TRBV1 and J is TRBJ1-6. TRBV1 is designated a pseudogene. The CDR3 covers 14 residues.

This clone was seen once. The rearrangement uses TRBV5-6 and TRBJ2-1; D possibly uses TRBD1 or TRBD2 (5 bases each). CDR3 size: 15 residues. Germline V gene sequence: CDR1 SGHDT, CDR2 YYEEEE. V was shortened by 4 bases and J by 4 bases, with 15 bases between the two germline ends. The CDR3 sequence: CASSRAGTHYNEQFF. CDR3 sequence (DNA): TGTGCCAGCAGCCGAGCCGGGACCCATTACAATGAGCAGTTCTTC.

This clone was counted once. V usage is TRBV7-8 and J usage is TRBJ2-5, with D unresolved. V gave up 4 bases and J gave up 1 base, with 7 bases separating them. Germline V lookup: CDR1 SGHVS, CDR2 FQNEAQ. The CDR3 totals 13 residues. CDR3 amino acids: CASSSYTQETQYF. CDR3 bases: TGTGCCAGCAGCTCCTATACCCAAGAGACCCAGTACTTC.

The rearrangement links TRBV2 to TRBJ1-5; TRBD1 is a possible D gene (5 bases). Trimming removed 6 bases at V and 0 bases at J, with 12 bases between. The germline gives CDR1 SNHLY, CDR2 FYNNEI. The CDR3 runs to 15 residues. The CDR3 coding sequence is TGTGCCAGCAGGGGGGTCGGGAATAGCAATCAGCCCCAGCATTTT. Its protein is CASRGVGNSNQPQHF.

This clone has just one count. The chain couples TRBV7-8 to TRBJ2-1; possibly TRBD2 for D (6 bases). CDR3 length: 16 residues. Trimming removed 4 bases from V and 6 bases from J, with 19 bases in between. Looked up from germline, CDR1 is SGHVS and CDR2 is FQNEAQ. In nucleotides, the CDR3 is TGTGCCAGCAGCTCAGGCGCGGGAACTAGGGTCAATGAGCAGTTCTTC. It codes for CASSSGAGTRVNEQFF.

The rearrangement links TRBV28 to TRBJ1-4; D is undetermined. Germline V gene data show CDR1 as MDHEN and CDR2 as SYDVKM. This CDR3 is built from 12 residues. Trimming pared 4 bases from V and 8 bases from J, leaving 8 bases between. The CDR3 nucleotides are TGTGCCAGCAGTTACCGGACGGAAAAACTGTTTTTT. Translated: CASSYRTEKLFF.

This clone was seen a single time. This chain connects TRBV5-4 to TRBJ2-7, with TRBD2 as a possible D gene (6 bases). Germline CDR1 and CDR2: SGHNT and YYREEE (reference sequence). The CDR3 runs to 14 residues. With 6 bases removed from V and 2 bases from J, the gap between germline ends came to 15 bases. The CDR3 coding sequence is TGTGCCAGCAAAGGTAGCGGAACGACCTACGAGCAGTACTTC. It codes for CASKGSGTTYEQYF.

CDR3 bases: TGTGCCTGGAGCTTGAATCAGGAGACCCAGTACTTC. Amino acids: CAWSLNQETQYF. This chain connects TRBV30 to TRBJ2-5; D remains ambiguous. Trimming cost V 3 bases and J 5 bases, with 10 bases left between them. This CDR3 spans 12 amino acids. The V gene's germline CDR1 is GTSNPN and CDR2 SVGIG (reference sequence).

This chain links TRBV27 with TRBJ2-1; D may correspond to TRBD1 or TRBD2 (5 bases each). CDR1 is MNHEY, CDR2 SMNVEV, per germline (reference sequence). This CDR3 spans 13 amino acids. Trimming removed 5 bases at V and 9 bases at J, with 14 bases between. The CDR3 DNA follows: TGTGCCAGCAGTCCAGGGACGGGCGGTGAGCAGTTCTTC. This gives the protein CASSPGTGGEQFF.